The subject of this entry is one T cell receptor beta chain. The antigen is not known. The data are from a study of blood T cells in healthy people across ages. General study results and limits: Long-lived donors had more naive CD4+ cells and higher diversity than aged donors. As age increased, TCR beta diversity per million T cells fell in a roughly linear fashion.

Primers used in a second PCR of roughly 6 to 12 cycles were a sample-barcoded 5' primer and a J-beta primer mix. Each CDR3 protein gets one entry after TCRdb re-called the 5' RACE reads with MiXCR. The sample consists of 780,000 or so distinct CDR3 sequences, roughly 56% of them appearing once. Healthy Caucasians from Russia aged about 6 to 100 served as donors. The CDR3 loop spans 14 amino acids. CDR1 and CDR2 from the germline V gene are SQVTM and ANQGSEA. The trim removed 1 base at V and 12 bases at J, leaving 11 bases unmatched. V is TRBV29-1 and J is TRBJ2-3, with 9 bases matching TRBD2. The source is a man between 35 and 55 years old in good health. Input material: blood. The CDR3 DNA reads TGCAGCGTTGAAGGGGCGCCAAGGCGGGAGGGCCAGTATTTT. It specifies CSVEGAPRREGQYF.